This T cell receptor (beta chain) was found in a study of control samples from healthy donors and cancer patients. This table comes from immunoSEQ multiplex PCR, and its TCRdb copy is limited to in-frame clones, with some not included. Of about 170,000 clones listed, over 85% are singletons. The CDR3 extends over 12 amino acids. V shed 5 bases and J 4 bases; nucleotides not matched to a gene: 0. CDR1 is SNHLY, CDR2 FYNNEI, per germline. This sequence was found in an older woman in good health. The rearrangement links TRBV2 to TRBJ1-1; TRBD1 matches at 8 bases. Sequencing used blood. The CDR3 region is CASSTGGTEAFF. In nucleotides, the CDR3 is TGTGCCAGCAGTACAGGGGGCACTGAAGCTTTCTTT. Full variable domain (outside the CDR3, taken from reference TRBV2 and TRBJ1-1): EPEVTQTPSHQVTQMGQEVILRCVPISNHLYFYWYRQILGQKVEFLVSFYNNEISEKSEIFDDQFSVERPDGSNFTLKIRSTKLEDSAMYFCASSTGGTEAFFGQGTRLTVV.